A single sample gave rise to the 5 T cell receptor beta chains below, sequenced in a study of control samples from healthy donors and cancer patients. Measured with immunoSEQ multiplex PCR; TCRdb has only the in-frame clones, and not every one. The sample gives 100,000 to 150,000 clones, roughly 90% of which show up once; more than 2.5% is in the top ten. Sequences were obtained from blood. Receptors were obtained from a man aged 50 or older in good health.

The genes are TRBV24-1 and TRBJ2-5, with D perhaps matching TRBD1 (6 bases). The CDR3 has 17 amino acids. The germline V gene has CDR1 KGHDR and CDR2 SFDVKD. The germline V and J ends were trimmed by 3 bases and 0 bases, with 16 bases remaining between them. The DNA for the CDR3 is TGTGCCACCAGTGATGGCATCGGGACACTAGACCAAGAGACCCAGTACTTC. This encodes CATSDGIGTLDQETQYF.

The rearrangement joins TRBV11-1 to TRBJ2-5; 7 bases agree with TRBD1. The CDR3 length is 14 residues. Germline V gives CDR1 SGHAT, CDR2 FQDESV (reference sequence). The V gene end was trimmed by 3 bases and the J gene end by 4 bases; junction bases not matched to a gene: 5. CDR3 sequence (DNA): TGTGCCAGCAGCTTGCAGGGGGTTAGAGAGACCCAGTACTTC. This translates into CASSLQGVRETQYF.

This chain connects TRBV28 to TRBJ2-7; TRBD2 matches 10 bases. This CDR3 has 14 amino acids. After removal of 4 bases from V and 3 bases from J, the junction contained 3 bases not matched to a gene. Germline CDR1 is MDHEN and CDR2 is SYDVKM. The chain's CDR3 is CASSSSGGGYEQYF. CDR3 bases: TGTGCCAGCAGTTCTAGCGGGGGAGGCTACGAGCAGTACTTC.

The genes are TRBV14 and TRBJ2-1; the D gene could be TRBD1 or TRBD2 (5 bases each). CDR3 length: 11 amino acids. The V end was cut by 3 bases, the J end by 9 bases, with 6 bases between. Germline assignment: CDR1 SGHDN and CDR2 FVKESK. DNA of the CDR3: TGTGCCAGCAGCCATGGGGGTGAGCAGTTCTTC. Translating it yields CASSHGGEQFF.

The chain has TRBV3-1 (or the pseudogene TRBV3-2) and TRBJ1-2, with no clear D. This CDR3 has 13 amino acids. Looked up from germline, CDR1 is LGHDT and CDR2 is YNNKEL (reference sequence). The V and J ends lost 1 base and 5 bases respectively, with 8 bases between them. As DNA, the CDR3 is TGTGCCAGCAGCCAAGGGCCAGGATATGGCTACACCTTC. It translates to CASSQGPGYGYTF.